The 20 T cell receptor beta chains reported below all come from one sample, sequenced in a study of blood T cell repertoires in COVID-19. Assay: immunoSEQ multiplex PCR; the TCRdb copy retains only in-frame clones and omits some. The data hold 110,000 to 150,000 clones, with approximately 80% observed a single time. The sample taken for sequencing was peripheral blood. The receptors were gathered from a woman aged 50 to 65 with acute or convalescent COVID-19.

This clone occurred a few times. The CDR3 nucleotides read TGCGCCAGCAGCCTCGGGACAGGGGCTAGCACCGGGGAGCTGTTTTTT. Its translation: CASSLGTGASTGELFF. The rearrangement links TRBV5-1 to TRBJ2-2, with 10 bases matching TRBD1. The germline CDR1 and CDR2 sequences are SGHRS and YFSETQ. This CDR3 region has 16 residues. J lost 4 bases, V lost 4 bases, and 7 bases had no gene match.

CDR3: CASGSPGTGWADTQYF. DNA of the CDR3: TGTGCCAGTGGGAGTCCCGGGACAGGGTGGGCAGATACGCAGTATTTT. The chain joins TRBV19 to TRBJ2-3; 9 bases are a match to TRBD1. With 8 bases clipped from V and 4 bases from J, the junction kept 13 bases outside the gene matches. Looked up from germline, CDR1 is LNHDA and CDR2 is SQIVND (reference sequence). CDR3 length: 16 residues.

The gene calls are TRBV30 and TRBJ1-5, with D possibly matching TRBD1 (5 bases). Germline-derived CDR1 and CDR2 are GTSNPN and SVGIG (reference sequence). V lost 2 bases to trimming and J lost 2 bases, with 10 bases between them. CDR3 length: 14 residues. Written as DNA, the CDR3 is TGTGCCTGGAGTCCCCTGACAGGCAATCAGCCCCAGCATTTT. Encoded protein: CAWSPLTGNQPQHF.

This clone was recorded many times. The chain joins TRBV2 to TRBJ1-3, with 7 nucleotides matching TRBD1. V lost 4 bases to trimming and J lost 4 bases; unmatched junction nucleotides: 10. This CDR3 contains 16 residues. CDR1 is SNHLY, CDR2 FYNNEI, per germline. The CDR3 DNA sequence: TGTGCCAGCAGTGGCCATGACAGGGCTTCCGGAAACACCATATATTTT. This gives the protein CASSGHDRASGNTIYF.

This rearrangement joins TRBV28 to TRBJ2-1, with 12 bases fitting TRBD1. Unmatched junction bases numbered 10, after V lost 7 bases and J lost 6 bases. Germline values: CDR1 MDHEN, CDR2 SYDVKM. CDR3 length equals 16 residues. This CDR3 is CASTRPGTGGSNEQFF. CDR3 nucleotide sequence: TGTGCCAGCACCCGACCCGGGACAGGGGGCTCCAATGAGCAGTTCTTC.

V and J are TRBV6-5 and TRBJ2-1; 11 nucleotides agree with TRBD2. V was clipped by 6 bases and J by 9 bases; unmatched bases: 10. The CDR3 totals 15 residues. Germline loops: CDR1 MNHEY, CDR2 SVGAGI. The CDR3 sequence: CASRYYSGGAGEQFF. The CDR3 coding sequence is TGTGCCAGCAGATATTATAGCGGGGGGGCGGGTGAGCAGTTCTTC.

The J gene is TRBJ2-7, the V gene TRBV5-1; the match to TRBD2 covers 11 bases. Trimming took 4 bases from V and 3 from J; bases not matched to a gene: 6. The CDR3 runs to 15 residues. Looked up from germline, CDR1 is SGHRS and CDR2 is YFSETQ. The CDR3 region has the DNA TGCGCCAGCAGCAACCTAGCGGGGGGCCGCTACGAGCAGTACTTC. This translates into CASSNLAGGRYEQYF. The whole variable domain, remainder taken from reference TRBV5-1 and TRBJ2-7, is KAGVTQTPRYLIKTRGQQVTLSCSPISGHRSVSWYQQTPGQGLQFLFEYFSETQRNKGNFPGRFSGRQFSNSRSEMNVSTLELGDSALYLCASSNLAGGRYEQYFGPGTRLTVT.

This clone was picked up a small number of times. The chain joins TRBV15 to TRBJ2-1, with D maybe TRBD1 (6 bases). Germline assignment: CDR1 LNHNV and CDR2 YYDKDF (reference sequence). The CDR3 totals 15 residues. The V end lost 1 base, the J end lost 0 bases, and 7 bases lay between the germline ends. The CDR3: CATSRGQASYNEQFF. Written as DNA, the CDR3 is TGTGCCACCAGCAGAGGACAGGCCTCCTACAATGAGCAGTTCTTC.

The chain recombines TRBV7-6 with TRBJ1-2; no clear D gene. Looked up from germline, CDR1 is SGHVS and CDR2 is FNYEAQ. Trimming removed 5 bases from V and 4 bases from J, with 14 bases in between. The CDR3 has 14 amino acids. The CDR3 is CASSVRVDGYGYTF. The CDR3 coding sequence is TGTGCCAGCAGCGTGAGGGTGGATGGCTATGGCTACACCTTC.

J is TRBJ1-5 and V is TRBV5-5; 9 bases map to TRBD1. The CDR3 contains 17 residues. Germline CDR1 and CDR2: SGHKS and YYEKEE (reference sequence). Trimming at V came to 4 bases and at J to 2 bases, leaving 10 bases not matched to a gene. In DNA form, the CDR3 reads TGTGCCAGCAGCGGATTACAGGGGGCCGGGGGCAATCAGCCCCAGCATTTT. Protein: CASSGLQGAGGNQPQHF.

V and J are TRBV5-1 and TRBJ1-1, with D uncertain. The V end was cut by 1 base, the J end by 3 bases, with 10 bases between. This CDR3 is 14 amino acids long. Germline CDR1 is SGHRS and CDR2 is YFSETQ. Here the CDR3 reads CASSLLSQDTEAFF. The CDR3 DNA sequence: TGCGCCAGCAGCTTGTTGTCGCAGGACACTGAAGCTTTCTTT.

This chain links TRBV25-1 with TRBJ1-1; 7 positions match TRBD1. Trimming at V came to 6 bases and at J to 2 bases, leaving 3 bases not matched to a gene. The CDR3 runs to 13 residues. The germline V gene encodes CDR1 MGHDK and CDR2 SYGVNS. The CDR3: CASRGTVNTEAFF. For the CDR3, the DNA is TGTGCCAGCAGGGGGACAGTTAACACTGAAGCTTTCTTT.

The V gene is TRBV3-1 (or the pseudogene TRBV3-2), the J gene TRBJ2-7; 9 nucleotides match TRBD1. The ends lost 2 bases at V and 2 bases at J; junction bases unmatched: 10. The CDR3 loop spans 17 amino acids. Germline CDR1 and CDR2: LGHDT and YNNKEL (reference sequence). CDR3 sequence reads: CASSQFAGTGKAYEQYF. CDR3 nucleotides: TGTGCCAGCAGCCAATTTGCCGGGACAGGGAAAGCCTACGAGCAGTACTTC.

The CDR3 sequence: CASSGGFDGYTF. The CDR3 DNA reads TGTGCCAGCAGCGGCGGGTTCGATGGCTACACCTTC. The chain links TRBV7-2 to TRBJ1-2, with no clear D. Germline assignment: CDR1 SGHTA and CDR2 FQGNSA. Trimming pared 5 bases from V and 6 bases from J, leaving 10 bases between. This CDR3 spans 12 amino acids.

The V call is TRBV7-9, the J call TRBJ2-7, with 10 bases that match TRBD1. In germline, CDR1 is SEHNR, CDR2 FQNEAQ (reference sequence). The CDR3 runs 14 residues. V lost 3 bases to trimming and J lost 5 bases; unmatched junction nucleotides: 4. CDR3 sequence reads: CASSFGTGEDEQYF. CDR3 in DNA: TGTGCCAGCAGCTTCGGGACAGGGGAAGACGAGCAGTACTTC. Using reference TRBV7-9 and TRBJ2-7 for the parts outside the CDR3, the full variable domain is DTGVSQNPRHKITKRGQNVTFRCDPISEHNRLYWYRQTLGQGPEFLTYFQNEAQLEKSRLLSDRFSAERPKGSFSTLEIQRTEQGDSAMYLCASSFGTGEDEQYFGPGTRLTVT.

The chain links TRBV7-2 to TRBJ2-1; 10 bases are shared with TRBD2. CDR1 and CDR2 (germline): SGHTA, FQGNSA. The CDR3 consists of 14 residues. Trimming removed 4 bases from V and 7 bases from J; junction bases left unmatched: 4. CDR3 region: CASSYGTSVNEQFF. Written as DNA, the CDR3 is TGTGCCAGCAGCTATGGGACTAGCGTTAATGAGCAGTTCTTC.

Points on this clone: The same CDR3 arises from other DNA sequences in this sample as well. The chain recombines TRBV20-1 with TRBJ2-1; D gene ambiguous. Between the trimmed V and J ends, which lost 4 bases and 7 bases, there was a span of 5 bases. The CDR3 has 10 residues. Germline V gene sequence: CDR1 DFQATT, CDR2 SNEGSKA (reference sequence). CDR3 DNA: TGCAGTGCTACCCAGAATGAGCAGTTCTTC. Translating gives CSATQNEQFF.

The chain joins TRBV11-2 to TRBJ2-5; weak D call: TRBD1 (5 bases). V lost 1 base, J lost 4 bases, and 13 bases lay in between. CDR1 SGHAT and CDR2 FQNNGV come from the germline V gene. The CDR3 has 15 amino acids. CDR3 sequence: CASSLGSGSGETQYF. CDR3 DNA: TGTGCCAGCAGCTTAGGGTCAGGGTCGGGAGAGACCCAGTACTTC.

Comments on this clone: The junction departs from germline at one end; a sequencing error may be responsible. CDR3 loop: CASSLARDTGYTF. CDR3 bases: TGTGCCAGCAGCCTAGCCAGGGATACTGGCTACACCTTC. The chain carries TRBV7-2 and TRBJ1-2; D possibly corresponds to TRBD1 (5 bases). The CDR3 has 13 amino acids. The V gene's germline CDR1 is SGHTA and CDR2 FQGNSA.

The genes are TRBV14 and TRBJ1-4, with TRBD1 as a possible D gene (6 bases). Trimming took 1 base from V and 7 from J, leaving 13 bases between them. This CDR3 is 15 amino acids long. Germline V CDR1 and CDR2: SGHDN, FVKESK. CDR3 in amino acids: CASSQVTGQREKLFF. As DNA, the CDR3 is TGTGCCAGCAGCCAAGTAACAGGGCAGCGTGAAAAACTGTTTTTT.